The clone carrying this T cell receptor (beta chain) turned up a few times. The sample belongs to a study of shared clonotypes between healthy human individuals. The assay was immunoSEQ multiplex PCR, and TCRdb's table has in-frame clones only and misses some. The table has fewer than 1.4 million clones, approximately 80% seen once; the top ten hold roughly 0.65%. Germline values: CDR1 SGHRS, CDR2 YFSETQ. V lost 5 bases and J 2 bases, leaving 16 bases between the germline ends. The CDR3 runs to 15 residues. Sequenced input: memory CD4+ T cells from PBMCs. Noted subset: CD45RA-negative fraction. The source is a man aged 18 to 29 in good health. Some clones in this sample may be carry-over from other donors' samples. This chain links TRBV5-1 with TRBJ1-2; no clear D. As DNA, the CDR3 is TGCGCCAGCAGTCTCGGGTCCCTGCACAACTATGGCTACACCTTC. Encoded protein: CASSLGSLHNYGYTF.